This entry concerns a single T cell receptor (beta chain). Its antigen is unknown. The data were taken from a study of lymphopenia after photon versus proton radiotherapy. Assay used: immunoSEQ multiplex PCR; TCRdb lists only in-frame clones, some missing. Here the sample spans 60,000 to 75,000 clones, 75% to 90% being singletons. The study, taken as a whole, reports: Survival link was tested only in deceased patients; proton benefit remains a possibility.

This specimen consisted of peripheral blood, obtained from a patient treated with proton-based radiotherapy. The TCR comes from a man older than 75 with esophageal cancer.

The CDR3 DNA is TGTGCCAGCAGCCCTTCGTGGGAAGACAGGAGGACAGATACGCAGTATTTT. Its protein is CASSPSWEDRRTDTQYF. The gene calls are TRBV7-6 and TRBJ2-3; D is possibly TRBD1 (6 bases). Per the germline V gene, CDR1 is SGHVS and CDR2 is FNYEAQ. The CDR3 contains 17 residues. V gave up 5 bases and J gave up 3 bases, with 21 bases separating them.